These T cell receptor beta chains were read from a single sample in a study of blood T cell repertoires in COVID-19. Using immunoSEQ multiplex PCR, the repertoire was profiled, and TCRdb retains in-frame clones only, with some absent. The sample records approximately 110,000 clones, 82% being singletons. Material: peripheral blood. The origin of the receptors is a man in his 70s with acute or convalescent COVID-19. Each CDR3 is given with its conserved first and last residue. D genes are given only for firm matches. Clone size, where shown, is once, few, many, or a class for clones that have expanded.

TGCAGCGTTGAGAATGTAGCAGGGGAAGGCTACACCTTC | CSVENVAGEGYTF | TRBJ1-2 | once | TRBV29-1 | NA
TGTGCCAGCAGCCCAACCCCGAGCGTCCCAGATACGCAGTATTTT | CASSPTPSVPDTQYF | TRBJ2-3 | NA | TRBV7-6 | NA
TGTGCCAGCAGCTTAGGATTGGAGCGGAACACTGAAGCTTTCTTT | CASSLGLERNTEAFF | TRBJ1-1 | NA | TRBV7-8 | NA
TGTGCCAGCCGGGACAGGGATGAAAAACTGTTTTTT | CASRDRDEKLFF | TRBJ1-4 | few | TRBV5-3 | TRBD1
TGTGCCAGCAGTCCTACAGGGGGCGCGGATCAGCCCCAGCATTTT | CASSPTGGADQPQHF | TRBJ1-5 | NA | TRBV6-5 | TRBD1
TGTGCCAGCGACTCTTCGGGGGTGGGTCAGCCCCAGCATTTT | CASDSSGVGQPQHF | TRBJ1-5 | NA | TRBV28 | NA
TGTGCCAGCAGCCCCATGGACAGGGGGTACGAGCAGTACTTC | CASSPMDRGYEQYF | TRBJ2-7 | once | TRBV9 | TRBD1
TGTGCCAGCAGTTTACTTACAGGGGGGAATCAGCCCCAGCATTTT | CASSLLTGGNQPQHF | TRBJ1-5 | NA | TRBV28 | TRBD1
TGCGCCAGCAGCTCCTCTAGCGGGAGGGCAGCAGATACGCAGTATTTT | CASSSSSGRAADTQYF | TRBJ2-3 | NA | TRBV5-1 | TRBD2
TGTGCCAGCTATCCTCGCGGGACAGGGACCGGCTACACCTTC | CASYPRGTGTGYTF | TRBJ1-2 | few | TRBV2 | TRBD1
TGTGCCACCAGTGATTTCGGGCAGGGGGTTAACACCGGGGAGCTGTTTTTT | CATSDFGQGVNTGELFF | TRBJ2-2 | NA | TRBV24-1 | TRBD1
TGCGCCAGCAGCCTACAGCAGGGTCCAACCTACGAGCAGTACTTC | CASSLQQGPTYEQYF | TRBJ2-7 | NA | TRBV5-1 | NA
TGTGCCAGCAGCTTCAGGGTGTCTGGAGGGCAGCCCCAGCATTTT | CASSFRVSGGQPQHF | TRBJ1-5 | NA | TRBV5-8 | NA
TGCGCCAGCAGCCAGGAACAAGGACAGGGGGTCCCTGAAGCTTTCTTT | CASSQEQGQGVPEAFF | TRBJ1-1 | NA | TRBV4-1 | TRBD1
TGTGCTAGCAGCCCCGGGGGAGGGCGCACAGATACGCAGTATTTT | CASSPGGGRTDTQYF | TRBJ2-3 | once | TRBV7-7 | TRBD2
TGTGCCATCAGTCCCAAATTGGGACAGGGATCTGGGGCCAACGTCCTGACTTTC | CAISPKLGQGSGANVLTF | TRBJ2-6 | NA | TRBV10-3 | TRBD1
TGTGCCAGCTCACCATCGACAGGGACCTCCTACGAGCAGTACTTC | CASSPSTGTSYEQYF | TRBJ2-7 | NA | TRBV18 | TRBD1
TGTGCCCCCGATGGGCGGGAGAAGTATTTT | CAPDGREKYF | TRBJ2-3 | NA | TRBV27 | TRBD2
TGTGCCAGCAGCCAAGATACCGGGGGGTTTTTCGGAGATACGCAGTATTTT | CASSQDTGGFFGDTQYF | TRBJ2-3 | NA | TRBV14 | TRBD2
TGTGCCAGCACAGAACAGATGAACACCGGGGAGCTGTTTTTT | CASTEQMNTGELFF | TRBJ2-2 | NA | TRBV11-2 | NA
TGTGCCAGTGAAGGGCTAGCCGGGAGTACGAATGAGCAGTTCTTC | CASEGLAGSTNEQFF | TRBJ2-1 | NA | TRBV19 | NA
TGTGCCAGCAGCTTTGGGGGACAGGGCCTCTGTTACGAGCAGTACTTC | CASSFGGQGLCYEQYF | TRBJ2-7 | NA | TRBV7-9 | TRBD1
TGTGCCAGCAGAGAACAGGGGTTCTCCTACAATGAGCAGTTCTTC | CASREQGFSYNEQFF | TRBJ2-1 | NA | TRBV2 | TRBD1
TGTGCCACCAGCAGAGCGGGGACAGGGAATCAGCCCCAGCATTTT | CATSRAGTGNQPQHF | TRBJ1-5 | NA | TRBV15 | TRBD1
TGTGCCAGCAGTGCCGACAGGGCTGAAATTTACGAGCAGTACTTC | CASSADRAEIYEQYF | TRBJ2-7 | once | TRBV2 | TRBD1
TGCGCCAGCACGACTAGCGGCCAAGAGACCCAGTACTTC | CASTTSGQETQYF | TRBJ2-5 | NA | TRBV5-1 | TRBD2
TGCGCCAGCAGCTTGGCCGGGACAGGTTTTGAAAAACTGTTTTTT | CASSLAGTGFEKLFF | TRBJ1-4 | NA | TRBV5-1 | TRBD1
TGTGCCAGCAGCTCAAACCTCCAGGGGGGAGCTTTCTTT | CASSSNLQGGAFF | TRBJ1-1 | few | TRBV9 | TRBD1
TGTGCCAGCACCGTTGACAGAAGCAATCAGCCCCAGCATTTT | CASTVDRSNQPQHF | TRBJ1-5 | NA | TRBV2 | NA
TGTGCCAGCACTAAAGAGGGTTTCAGCACAGATACGCAGTATTTT | CASTKEGFSTDTQYF | TRBJ2-3 | once | TRBV6-5 | NA
TGTGCCAGCAGCCAAGCGCAGGGCGACTATGGCTACACCTTC | CASSQAQGDYGYTF | TRBJ1-2 | NA | TRBV3-1/TRBV3-2 | NA
TGTGCCAGCAGCCAAGTAAGGACAGGGGCCGGCTACACCTTC | CASSQVRTGAGYTF | TRBJ1-2 | NA | TRBV14 | TRBD1
TGCAGCGTTCAGGACAGCTCCACAGATACGCAGTATTTT | CSVQDSSTDTQYF | TRBJ2-3 | NA | TRBV29-1 | NA
TGTGCCAGCAGCCCTCTTGGTGAGAGCACAGATACGCAGTATTTT | CASSPLGESTDTQYF | TRBJ2-3 | NA | TRBV28 | NA
TGCGCCAGCAGCTTACGGGGAGATCCCAATCAGCCCCAGCATTTT | CASSLRGDPNQPQHF | TRBJ1-5 | NA | TRBV5-1 | NA
TGTGCCAGCAGTTATAGGGGGCGTTCTGAAGCTTTCTTT | CASSYRGRSEAFF | TRBJ1-1 | NA | TRBV12-3/TRBV12-4 | TRBD1
TGTGCCAGTAGTACCACAGGGAACTATGGCTACACCTTC | CASSTTGNYGYTF | TRBJ1-2 | once | TRBV19 | NA
TGTGCCAGCAGCCGCGGACAGGGAGGCTATGGCTACACCTTC | CASSRGQGGYGYTF | TRBJ1-2 | NA | TRBV28 | TRBD1
TGTGCCTGGCAGGGGGCGCGGACTGAAGCTTTCTTT | CAWQGARTEAFF | TRBJ1-1 | NA | TRBV30 | TRBD1
TGTGCCAGCAGTGCGGGGACAGGGGGCAATCAGCCCCAGCATTTT | CASSAGTGGNQPQHF | TRBJ1-5 | NA | TRBV6-4 | TRBD1
TGTGCCAGCAGCCAAGTCTGGGAGGAAGTCTCTGGCTACACCTTC | CASSQVWEEVSGYTF | TRBJ1-2 | NA | TRBV14 | NA
TGTGCCAGCTCACCAGGGACAGGGGGCTACAATGAGCAGTTCTTC | CASSPGTGGYNEQFF | TRBJ2-1 | NA | TRBV18 | TRBD1
TGCGCCAGCAGCCCATCCACCGGGACGGGAGACTTC | CASSPSTGTGDF | TRBJ1-2 | once | TRBV5-1 | NA
TGTGCCAGCAGGCCAACAGGGAACTATGGCTACACCTTC | CASRPTGNYGYTF | TRBJ1-2 | NA | TRBV2 | NA